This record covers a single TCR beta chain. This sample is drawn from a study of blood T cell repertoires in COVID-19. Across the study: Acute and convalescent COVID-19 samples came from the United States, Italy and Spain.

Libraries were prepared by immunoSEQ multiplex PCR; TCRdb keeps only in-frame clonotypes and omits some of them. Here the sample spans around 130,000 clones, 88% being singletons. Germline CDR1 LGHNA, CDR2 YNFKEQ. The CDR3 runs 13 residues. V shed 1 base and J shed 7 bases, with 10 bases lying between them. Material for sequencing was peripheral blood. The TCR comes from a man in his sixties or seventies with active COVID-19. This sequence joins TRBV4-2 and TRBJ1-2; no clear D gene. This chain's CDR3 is CASSQVPGSGYTF. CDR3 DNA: TGTGCCAGCAGCCAAGTCCCCGGGTCTGGCTACACCTTC.